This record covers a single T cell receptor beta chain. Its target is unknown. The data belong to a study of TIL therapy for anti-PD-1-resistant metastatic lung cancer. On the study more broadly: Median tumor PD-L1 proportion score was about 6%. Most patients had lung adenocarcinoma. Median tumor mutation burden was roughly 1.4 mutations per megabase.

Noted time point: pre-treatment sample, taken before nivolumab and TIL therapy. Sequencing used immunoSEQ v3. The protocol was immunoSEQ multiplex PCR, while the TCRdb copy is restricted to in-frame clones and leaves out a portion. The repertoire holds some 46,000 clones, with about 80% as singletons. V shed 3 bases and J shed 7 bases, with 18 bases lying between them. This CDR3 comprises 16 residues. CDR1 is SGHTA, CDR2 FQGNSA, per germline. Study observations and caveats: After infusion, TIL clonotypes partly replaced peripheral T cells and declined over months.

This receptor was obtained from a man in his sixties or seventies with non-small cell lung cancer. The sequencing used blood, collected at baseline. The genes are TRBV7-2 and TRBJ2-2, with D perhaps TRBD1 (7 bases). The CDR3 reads CASSLGGQRIGGELFF. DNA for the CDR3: TGTGCCAGCAGCTTGGGGGGACAGAGAATCGGCGGGGAGCTGTTTTTT.